This T cell receptor (beta chain) was observed in a study of immune cell composition in non-small cell lung cancer. Study results and limitations: Squamous carcinomas (approximately 80%) more often had tumour-associated clones >0.5% than adenocarcinomas (approximately 35%). Dominant in vivo tumour-associated clones were not shown to share tumour-reactive sequences.

Repertoires were generated with immunoSEQ multiplex PCR, while TCRdb's copy carries only in-frame clones and drops some. Of over 2,000 clones in the sample, about 72% were seen once. Remarks on this clone: As yet, its antigen is unknown.

The normal lung sample lay at least 3 cm, and maximally far, from the tumour. The clonotype was recovered from a human donor with non-small cell lung cancer. Sequencing used non-adjacent lung tissue.

The CDR3 nucleotides are TGTGCCAGCAGTTACTCGAAATTAGCTAGCACAGATACGCAGTATTTT. Encoded protein: CASSYSKLASTDTQYF. V is TRBV6-5 and J is TRBJ2-3, with D uncertain. Germline lookup yields CDR1 MNHEY and CDR2 SVGAGI. With 0 bases removed from V and 0 bases from J, the gap between germline ends came to 10 bases. This CDR3 contains 16 residues.